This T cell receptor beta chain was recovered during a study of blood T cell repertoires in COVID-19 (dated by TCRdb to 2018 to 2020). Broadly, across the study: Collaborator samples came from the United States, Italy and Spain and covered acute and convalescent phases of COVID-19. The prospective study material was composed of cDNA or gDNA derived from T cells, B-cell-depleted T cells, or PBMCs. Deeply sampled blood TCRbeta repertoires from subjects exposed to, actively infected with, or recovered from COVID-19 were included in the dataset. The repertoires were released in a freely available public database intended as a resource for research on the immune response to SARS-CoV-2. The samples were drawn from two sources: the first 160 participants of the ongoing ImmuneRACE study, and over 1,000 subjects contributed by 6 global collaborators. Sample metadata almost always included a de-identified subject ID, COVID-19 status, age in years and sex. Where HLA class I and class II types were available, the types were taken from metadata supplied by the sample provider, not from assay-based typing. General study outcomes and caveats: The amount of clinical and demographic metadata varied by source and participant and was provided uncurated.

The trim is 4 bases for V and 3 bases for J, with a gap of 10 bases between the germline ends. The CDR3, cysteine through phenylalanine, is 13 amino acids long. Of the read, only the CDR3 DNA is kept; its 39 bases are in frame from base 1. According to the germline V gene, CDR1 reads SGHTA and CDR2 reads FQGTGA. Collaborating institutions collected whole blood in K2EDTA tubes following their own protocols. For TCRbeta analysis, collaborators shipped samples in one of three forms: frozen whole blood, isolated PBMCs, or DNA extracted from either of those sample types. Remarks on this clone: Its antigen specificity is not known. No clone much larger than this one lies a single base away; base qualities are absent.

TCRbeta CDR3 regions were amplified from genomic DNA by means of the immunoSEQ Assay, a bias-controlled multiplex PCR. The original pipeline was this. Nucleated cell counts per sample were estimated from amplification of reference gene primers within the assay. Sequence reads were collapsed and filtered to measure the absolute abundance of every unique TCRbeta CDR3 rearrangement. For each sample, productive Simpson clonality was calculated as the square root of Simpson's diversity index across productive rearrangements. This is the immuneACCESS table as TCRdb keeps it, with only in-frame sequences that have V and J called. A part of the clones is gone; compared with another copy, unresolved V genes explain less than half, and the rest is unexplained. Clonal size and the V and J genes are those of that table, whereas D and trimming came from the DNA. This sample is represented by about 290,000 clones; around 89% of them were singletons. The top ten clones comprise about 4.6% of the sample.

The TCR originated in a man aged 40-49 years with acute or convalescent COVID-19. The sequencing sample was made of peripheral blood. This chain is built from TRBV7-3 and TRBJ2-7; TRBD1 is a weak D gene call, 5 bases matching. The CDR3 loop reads CASSSLRGYEQYF. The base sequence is TGTGCCAGCAGCTCTCTAAGGGGCTACGAGCAGTACTTC.